This TCR beta chain comes out of a study of monozygotic twins with inflammatory bowel disease. General study results and limits: Twins with IBD were found to have lower TCRbeta diversity (inverse Simpson) than healthy co-twins. Concordance status among twins (concordant versus discordant) showed no link to repertoire similarity, possibly from limited power.

As for this clonotype: Its antigen is unknown.

UMIs containing a 6-nucleotide sample barcode were added via template switching. Reprocessing the 5' RACE reads, TCRdb reports a single entry for every CDR3 protein and omits DNA. Found here are 140,000 to 150,000 distinct CDR3 sequences; the top ten clones hold around 1.2%. Germline loops: CDR1 KGHSH, CDR2 LQKENI. CDR3 length: 11 amino acids. V is TRBV18 and J is TRBJ2-3. The clonotype originates from a human donor with ulcerative colitis or Crohn's disease, or a healthy co-twin of an affected twin (not recorded which). The sample was blood. The CDR3: CASSPGDTQYF.